The 10 T cell receptor beta chains given below trace back to one sample, sequenced in a study of blood T cell repertoires in COVID-19. This table comes from immunoSEQ multiplex PCR, and its TCRdb copy is limited to in-frame clones, with some not included. The profile covers about 140,000 clones, with roughly 84% appearing a single time and around 8% taken by the ten largest. Sequencing was carried out using peripheral blood. The receptors come from a human donor in a cohort sampled during active COVID-19.

This clone was detected only once. This chain links TRBV27 with TRBJ2-1, with D possibly matching TRBD1 (6 bases). Germline loops: CDR1 MNHEY, CDR2 SMNVEV (reference sequence). V gave up 1 base and J gave up 6 bases, with 10 bases separating them. The CDR3 contains 14 residues. CDR3 protein: CASSLFLQGNEQFF. The CDR3 DNA sequence: TGTGCCAGCAGTTTATTTCTACAGGGCAATGAGCAGTTCTTC.

This rearrangement joins TRBV5-1 to TRBJ2-6; TRBD1 aligns across 7 bases. The germline V gene has CDR1 SGHRS and CDR2 YFSETQ. The CDR3 length is 14 residues. V trimming: 7 bases; J trimming: 2 bases; junction bases outside the gene matches: 3. The CDR3 is CASQGVPGANVLTF. CDR3 bases: TGCGCCAGCCAGGGGGTCCCTGGGGCCAACGTCCTGACTTTC. The variable domain in full, with the rest retrieved from reference TRBV5-1 and TRBJ2-6, is KAGVTQTPRYLIKTRGQQVTLSCSPISGHRSVSWYQQTPGQGLQFLFEYFSETQRNKGNFPGRFSGRQFSNSRSEMNVSTLELGDSALYLCASQGVPGANVLTFGAGSRLTVL.

The chain recombines TRBV5-5 with TRBJ1-1; 7 bases are shared with TRBD1. CDR1 and CDR2 (germline): SGHKS, YYEKEE (reference sequence). This CDR3 has 13 residues. J lost 7 bases, V lost 4 bases, and 7 bases had no gene match. In DNA, the CDR3 is TGTGCCAGCAGCCCCTTCCGGGACAGTGAAGCTTTCTTT. Translating gives CASSPFRDSEAFF.

The chain couples TRBV13 to TRBJ1-2; D gene uncertain. V lost 7 bases, J lost 4 bases, and 13 bases lay in between. This CDR3 is built from 13 residues. Germline values: CDR1 PRHDT, CDR2 FYEKMQ (reference sequence). The CDR3 sequence is CASTPGRAYGYTF. In DNA, the CDR3 is TGTGCCAGCACCCCGGGGAGGGCCTATGGCTACACCTTC.

The chain links TRBV19 to TRBJ1-3; D not certain. Trimming pared 5 bases from V and 0 bases from J, leaving 11 bases between. The CDR3 runs 15 residues. Per germline, CDR1 LNHDA and CDR2 SQIVND (reference sequence). The CDR3: CASSPTPSSGNTIYF. CDR3 nucleotide sequence: TGTGCCAGTAGTCCGACGCCTAGCTCTGGAAACACCATATATTTT.

This clone was recorded once. V gene TRBV7-2 combines with J gene TRBJ2-6; TRBD1 might be the D (5 bases). The CDR3 is made up of 17 amino acids. V was trimmed by 6 bases and J by 2 bases, leaving 17 bases between them. Germline-derived CDR1 and CDR2 are SGHTA and FQGNSA. CDR3 residues: CASSGLRTPTGANVLTF. The DNA for the CDR3 is TGTGCCAGCAGTGGCCTTAGGACACCTACTGGGGCCAACGTCCTGACTTTC.

J is TRBJ1-1 and V is TRBV7-3; a weak D match, TRBD1 (5 bases). Trimming removed 4 bases at V and 7 bases at J, with 10 bases between. The germline gives CDR1 SGHTA, CDR2 FQGTGA. This CDR3 is 12 amino acids long. CDR3 nucleotides: TGTGCCAGCAGCTCCGCCCAGGGTGAAGCTTTCTTT. Translation: CASSSAQGEAFF.

The V call is TRBV24-1, the J call TRBJ1-6; D is uncertain. Germline assignment: CDR1 KGHDR and CDR2 SFDVKD. The CDR3 extends over 17 amino acids. The V gene lost 0 bases and the J gene lost 0 bases, with 8 bases spanning the gap. CDR3 protein: CATSDLGRSSYNSPLHF. In nucleotides, the CDR3 is TGTGCCACCAGTGATTTGGGGAGGAGCTCCTATAATTCACCCCTCCACTTT.

Concerning this clone itself: This sample includes further DNA sequences coding for the same CDR3. This sequence joins TRBV5-1 and TRBJ1-5, with D uncertain. The germline V and J ends were trimmed by 3 bases and 1 base, with 11 bases remaining between them. The CDR3 has 15 amino acids. The V gene's germline CDR1 is SGHRS and CDR2 YFSETQ. The CDR3 here is CASSSEGLSNQPQHF. The CDR3 DNA reads as TGCGCCAGCAGCTCGGAGGGCTTAAGCAATCAGCCCCAGCATTTT.

The V call is TRBV7-9, the J call TRBJ2-7; perhaps TRBD1 as D (6 bases). This CDR3 comprises 15 residues. Looked up from germline, CDR1 is SEHNR and CDR2 is FQNEAQ (reference sequence). The V and J ends lost 7 bases and 2 bases respectively, with 18 bases between them. CDR3 in amino acids: CASNSLTRGPYEQYF. Written as DNA, the CDR3 is TGTGCCAGCAACTCCCTGACCAGGGGCCCCTACGAGCAGTACTTC. Full variable domain (missing parts from reference TRBV7-9 and TRBJ2-7): DTGVSQNPRHKITKRGQNVTFRCDPISEHNRLYWYRQTLGQGPEFLTYFQNEAQLEKSRLLSDRFSAERPKGSFSTLEIQRTEQGDSAMYLCASNSLTRGPYEQYFGPGTRLTVT.